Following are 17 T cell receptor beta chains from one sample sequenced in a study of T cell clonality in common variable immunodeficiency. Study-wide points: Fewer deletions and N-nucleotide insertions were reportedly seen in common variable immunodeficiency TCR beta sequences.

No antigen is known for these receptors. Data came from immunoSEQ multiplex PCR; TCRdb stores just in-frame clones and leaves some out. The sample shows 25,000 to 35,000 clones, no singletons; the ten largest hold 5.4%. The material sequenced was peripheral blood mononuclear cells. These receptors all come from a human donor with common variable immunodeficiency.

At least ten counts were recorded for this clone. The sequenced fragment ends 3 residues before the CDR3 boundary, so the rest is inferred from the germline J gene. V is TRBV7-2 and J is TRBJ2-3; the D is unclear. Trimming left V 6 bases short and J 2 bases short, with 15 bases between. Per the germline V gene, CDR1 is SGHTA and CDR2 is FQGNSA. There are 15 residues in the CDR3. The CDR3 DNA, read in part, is TGTGCCAGCAGACACCCCAGGCGTTACACAGATACG. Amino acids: CASRHPRRYTDT. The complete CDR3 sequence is CASRHPRRYTDTQYF.

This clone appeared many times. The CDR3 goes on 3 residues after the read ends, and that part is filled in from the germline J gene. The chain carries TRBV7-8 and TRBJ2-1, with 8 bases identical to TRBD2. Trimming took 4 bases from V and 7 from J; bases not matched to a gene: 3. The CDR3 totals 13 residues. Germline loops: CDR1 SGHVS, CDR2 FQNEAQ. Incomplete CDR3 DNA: TGTGCCAGCAGCTCGGGACTAGAGAATGAG. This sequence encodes CASSSGLENE. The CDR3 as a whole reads CASSSGLENEQFF.

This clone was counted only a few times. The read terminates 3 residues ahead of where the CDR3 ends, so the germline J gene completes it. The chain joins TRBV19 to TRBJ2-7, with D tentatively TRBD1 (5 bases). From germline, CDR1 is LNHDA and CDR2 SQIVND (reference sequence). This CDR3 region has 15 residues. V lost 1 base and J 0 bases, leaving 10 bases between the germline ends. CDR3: CASSIGTLSSYEQYF. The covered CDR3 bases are TGTGCCAGTAGTATAGGGACATTGAGCTCCTACGAG.

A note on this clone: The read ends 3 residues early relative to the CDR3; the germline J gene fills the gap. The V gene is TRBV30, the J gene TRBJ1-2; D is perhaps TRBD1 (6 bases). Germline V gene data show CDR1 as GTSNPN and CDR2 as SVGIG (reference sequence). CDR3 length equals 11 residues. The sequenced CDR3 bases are TGTGCCTGGAGTGTACAGGGAGCT. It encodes CAWSVQGA. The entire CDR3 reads CAWSVQGAYTF.

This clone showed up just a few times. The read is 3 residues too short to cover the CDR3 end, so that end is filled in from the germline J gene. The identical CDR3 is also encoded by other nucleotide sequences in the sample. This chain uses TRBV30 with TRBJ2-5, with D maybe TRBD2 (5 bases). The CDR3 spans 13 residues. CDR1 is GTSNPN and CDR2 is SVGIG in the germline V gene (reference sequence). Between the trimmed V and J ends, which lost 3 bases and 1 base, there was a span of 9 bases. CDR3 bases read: TGTGCCTGGAGGACGAGCGGCCAAGAGACC. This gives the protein CAWRTSGQET. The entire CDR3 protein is CAWRTSGQETQYF. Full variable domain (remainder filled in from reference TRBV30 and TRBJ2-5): SQTIHQWPATLVQPVGSPLSLECTVEGTSNPNLYWYRQAAGRGLQLLFYSVGIGQISSEVPQNLSASRPQDRQFILSSKKLLLSDSGFYLCAWRTSGQETQYFGPGTRLLVL.

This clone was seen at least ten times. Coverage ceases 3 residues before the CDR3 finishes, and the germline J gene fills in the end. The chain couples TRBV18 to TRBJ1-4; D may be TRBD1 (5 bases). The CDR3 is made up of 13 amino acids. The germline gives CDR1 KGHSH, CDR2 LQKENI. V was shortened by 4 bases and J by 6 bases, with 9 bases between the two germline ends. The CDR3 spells CASSRKQDEKLFF. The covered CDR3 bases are TGTGCCAGCTCACGGAAACAGGATGAAAAA.

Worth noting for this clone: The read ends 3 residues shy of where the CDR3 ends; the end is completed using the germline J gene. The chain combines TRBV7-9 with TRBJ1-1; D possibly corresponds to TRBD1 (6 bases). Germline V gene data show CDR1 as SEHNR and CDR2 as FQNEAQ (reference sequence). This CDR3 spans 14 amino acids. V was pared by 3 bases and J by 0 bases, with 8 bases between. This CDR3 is CASSFRGLNTEAFF. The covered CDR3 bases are TGTGCCAGCAGCTTCAGGGGCTTGAACACTGAA.

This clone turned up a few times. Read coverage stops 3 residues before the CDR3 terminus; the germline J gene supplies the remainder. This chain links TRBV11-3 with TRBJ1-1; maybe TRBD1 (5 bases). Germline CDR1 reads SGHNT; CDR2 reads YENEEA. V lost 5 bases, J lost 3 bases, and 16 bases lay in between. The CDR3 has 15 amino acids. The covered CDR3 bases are TGTGCCAGCAGCCCCCAGGGCGGGGAGGACACTGAA. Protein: CASSPQGGEDTE. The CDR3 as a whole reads CASSPQGGEDTEAFF.

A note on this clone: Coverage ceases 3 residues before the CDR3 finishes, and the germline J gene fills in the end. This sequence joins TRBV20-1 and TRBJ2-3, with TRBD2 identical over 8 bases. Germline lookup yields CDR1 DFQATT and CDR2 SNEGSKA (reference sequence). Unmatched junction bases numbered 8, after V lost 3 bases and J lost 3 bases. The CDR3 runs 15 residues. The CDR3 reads CSASLDGGATDTQYF. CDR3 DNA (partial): TGCAGTGCTAGCCTTGACGGGGGGGCTACAGATACG.

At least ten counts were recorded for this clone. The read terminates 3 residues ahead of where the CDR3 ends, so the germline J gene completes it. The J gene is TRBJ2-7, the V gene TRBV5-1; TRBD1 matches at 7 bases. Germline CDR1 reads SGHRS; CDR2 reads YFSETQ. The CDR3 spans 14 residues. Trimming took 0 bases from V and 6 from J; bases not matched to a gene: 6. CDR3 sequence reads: CASSLVEGAFEQYF. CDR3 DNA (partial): TGCGCCAGCAGCTTGGTTGAGGGGGCGTTCGAG. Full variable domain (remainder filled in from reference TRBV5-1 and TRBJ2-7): KAGVTQTPRYLIKTRGQQVTLSCSPISGHRSVSWYQQTPGQGLQFLFEYFSETQRNKGNFPGRFSGRQFSNSRSEMNVSTLELGDSALYLCASSLVEGAFEQYFGPGTRLTVT.

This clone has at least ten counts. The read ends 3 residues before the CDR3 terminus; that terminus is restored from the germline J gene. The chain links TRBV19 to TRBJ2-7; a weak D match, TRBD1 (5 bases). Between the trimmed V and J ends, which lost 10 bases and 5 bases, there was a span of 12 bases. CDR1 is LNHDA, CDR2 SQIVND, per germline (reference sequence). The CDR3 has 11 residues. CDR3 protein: CATGRANEQYF. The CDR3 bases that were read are TGTGCCACCGGCAGGGCAAACGAG.

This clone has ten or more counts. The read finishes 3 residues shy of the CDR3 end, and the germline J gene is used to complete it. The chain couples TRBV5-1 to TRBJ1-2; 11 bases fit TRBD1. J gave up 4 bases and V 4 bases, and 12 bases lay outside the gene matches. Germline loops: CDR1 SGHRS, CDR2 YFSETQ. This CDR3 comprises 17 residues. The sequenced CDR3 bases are TGCGCCAGCAGCCCCAATCCACTCGGACAGGGGGCCTATGGC. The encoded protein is CASSPNPLGQGAYG. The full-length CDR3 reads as CASSPNPLGQGAYGYTF.

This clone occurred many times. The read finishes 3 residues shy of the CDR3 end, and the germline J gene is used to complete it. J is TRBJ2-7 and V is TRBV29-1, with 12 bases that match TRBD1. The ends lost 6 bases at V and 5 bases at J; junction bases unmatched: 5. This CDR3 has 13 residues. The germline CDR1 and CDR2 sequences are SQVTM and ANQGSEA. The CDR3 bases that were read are TGCAGCGTGAGGGACAGGGGGCCCGACGAG. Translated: CSVRDRGPDE. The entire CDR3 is CSVRDRGPDEQYF.

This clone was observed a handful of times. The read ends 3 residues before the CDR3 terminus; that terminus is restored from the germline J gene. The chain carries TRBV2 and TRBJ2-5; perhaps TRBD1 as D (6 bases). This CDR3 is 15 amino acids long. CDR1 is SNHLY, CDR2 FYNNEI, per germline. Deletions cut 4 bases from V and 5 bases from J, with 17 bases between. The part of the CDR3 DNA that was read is TGTGCCAGCAGTGGGGCCGGACAGTTTGCCGAGACC. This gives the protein CASSGAGQFAET. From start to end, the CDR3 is CASSGAGQFAETQYF.

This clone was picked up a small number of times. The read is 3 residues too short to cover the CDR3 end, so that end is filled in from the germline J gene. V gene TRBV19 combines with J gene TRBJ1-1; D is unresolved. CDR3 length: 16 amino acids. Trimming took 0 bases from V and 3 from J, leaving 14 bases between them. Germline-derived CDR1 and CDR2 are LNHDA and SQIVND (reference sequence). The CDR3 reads CASSIDPRGTYTEAFF. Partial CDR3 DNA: TGTGCCAGTAGTATAGATCCACGGGGAACCTACACTGAA.

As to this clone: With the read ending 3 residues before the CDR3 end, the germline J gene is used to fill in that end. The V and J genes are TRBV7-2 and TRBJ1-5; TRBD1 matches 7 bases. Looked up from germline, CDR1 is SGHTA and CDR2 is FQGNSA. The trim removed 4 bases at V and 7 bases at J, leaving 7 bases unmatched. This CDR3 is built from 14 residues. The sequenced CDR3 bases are TGTGCCAGCAGCTCACAGGGGTTTGGGCAGCCC. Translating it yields CASSSQGFGQP. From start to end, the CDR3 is CASSSQGFGQPQHF.

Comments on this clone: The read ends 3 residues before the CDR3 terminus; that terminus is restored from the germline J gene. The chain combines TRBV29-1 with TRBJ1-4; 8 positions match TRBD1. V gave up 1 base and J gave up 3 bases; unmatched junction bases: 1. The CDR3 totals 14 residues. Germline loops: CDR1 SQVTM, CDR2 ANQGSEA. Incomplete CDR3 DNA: TGCAGCGTTGAAGTACAGGGGGCTAATGAAAAA. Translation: CSVEVQGANEK. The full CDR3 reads CSVEVQGANEKLFF.